This T cell receptor (beta chain) emerged from a study of shared clonotypes between healthy human individuals. Original data processing: Junction-only sequences without quality scores came from ImmunoSEQ, so filtering differed. Libraries were prepared by immunoSEQ multiplex PCR; TCRdb keeps only in-frame clonotypes and omits some of them. Clone size and V and J calls were adopted from that table, with D and trimming inferred from the DNA. The profile shows roughly 2.2 million clones, roughly 93% of them singletons. With respect to this clone: Its specificity is not known.

Donors, healthy HIV-negative adults, lacked recent acute infections or vaccinations. Study-level results: Only blood was sampled, and tissue TCR repertoires likely differ from blood ones.

V lost 3 bases and J 4 bases, leaving 16 bases between the germline ends. The CDR3 totals 15 residues. Germline loops: CDR1 SEHNR, CDR2 FQNEAQ (reference sequence). The sequence was collected from a man aged 18 to 30 in good health. Some clones in this sample may be carry-over from other donors' samples. The J gene is TRBJ2-7, the V gene TRBV7-9; either TRBD1 or TRBD2 may fit D (5 bases each). The source material was naive CD4+ T cells from PBMCs. Stated subset: CD45RA+ positively selected. Here the CDR3 reads CASSFGHFEGYEQYF. The CDR3, as DNA: TGTGCCAGCAGCTTCGGACACTTCGAGGGTTACGAGCAGTACTTC.